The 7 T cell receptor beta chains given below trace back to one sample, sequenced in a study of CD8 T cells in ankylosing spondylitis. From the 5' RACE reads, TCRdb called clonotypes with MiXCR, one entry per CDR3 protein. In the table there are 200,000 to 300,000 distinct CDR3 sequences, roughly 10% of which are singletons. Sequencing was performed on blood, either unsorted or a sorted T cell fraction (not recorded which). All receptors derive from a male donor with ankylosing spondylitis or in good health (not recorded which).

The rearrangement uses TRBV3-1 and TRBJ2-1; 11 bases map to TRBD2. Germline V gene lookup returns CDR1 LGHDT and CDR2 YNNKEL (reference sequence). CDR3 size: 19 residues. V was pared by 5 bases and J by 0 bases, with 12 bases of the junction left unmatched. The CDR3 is CASSFNLAGGASSYNEQFF. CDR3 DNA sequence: TGTGCCAGCAGCTTTAATCTAGCGGGGGGCGCTAGCTCCTACAATGAGCAGTTCTTC.

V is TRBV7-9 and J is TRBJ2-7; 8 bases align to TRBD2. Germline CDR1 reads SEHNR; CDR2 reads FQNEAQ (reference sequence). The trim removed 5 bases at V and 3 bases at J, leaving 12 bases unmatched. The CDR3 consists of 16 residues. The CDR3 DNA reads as TGTGCCAGCAGCCCAATGAAGGGGACTAGTATCTACGAGCAGTACTTC. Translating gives CASSPMKGTSIYEQYF.

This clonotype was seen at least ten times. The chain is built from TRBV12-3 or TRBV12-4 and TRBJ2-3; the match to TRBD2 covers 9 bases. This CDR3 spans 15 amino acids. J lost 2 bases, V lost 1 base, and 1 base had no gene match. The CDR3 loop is CASSLGGRATDTQYF. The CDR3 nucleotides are TGTGCCAGCAGTTTAGGCGGGAGGGCCACAGATACGCAGTATTTT.

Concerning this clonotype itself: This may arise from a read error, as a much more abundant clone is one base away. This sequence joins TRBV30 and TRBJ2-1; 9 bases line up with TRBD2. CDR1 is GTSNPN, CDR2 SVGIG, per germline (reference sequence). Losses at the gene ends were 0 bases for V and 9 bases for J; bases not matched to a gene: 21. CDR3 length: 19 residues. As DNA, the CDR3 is TGTGCCTGGAGTGTGTATCTAGCGGGAAATTGGCCAGGGGGTGGTGAGCAGTTCTTC. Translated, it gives CAWSVYLAGNWPGGGEQFF.

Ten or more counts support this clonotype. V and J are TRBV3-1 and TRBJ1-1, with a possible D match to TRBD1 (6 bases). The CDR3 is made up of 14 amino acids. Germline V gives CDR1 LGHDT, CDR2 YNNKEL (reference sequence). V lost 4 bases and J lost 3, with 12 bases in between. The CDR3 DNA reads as TGTGCCAGCAGCCGAGGGGGGGCGGACACTGAAGCTTTCTTT. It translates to CASSRGGADTEAFF.

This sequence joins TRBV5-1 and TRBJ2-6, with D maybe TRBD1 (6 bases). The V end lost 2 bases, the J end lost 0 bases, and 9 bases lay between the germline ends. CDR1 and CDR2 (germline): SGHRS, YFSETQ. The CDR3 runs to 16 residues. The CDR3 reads CASSLGQLSGANVLTF. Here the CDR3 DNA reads TGCGCCAGCAGCTTAGGACAGCTCTCTGGGGCCAACGTCCTGACTTTC.

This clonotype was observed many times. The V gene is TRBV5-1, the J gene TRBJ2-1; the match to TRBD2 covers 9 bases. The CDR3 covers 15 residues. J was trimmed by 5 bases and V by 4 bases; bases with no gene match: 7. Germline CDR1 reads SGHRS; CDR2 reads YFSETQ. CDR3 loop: CASSTSGTSHNEQFF. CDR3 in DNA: TGCGCCAGCAGCACCTCAGGGACTAGCCACAATGAGCAGTTCTTC.